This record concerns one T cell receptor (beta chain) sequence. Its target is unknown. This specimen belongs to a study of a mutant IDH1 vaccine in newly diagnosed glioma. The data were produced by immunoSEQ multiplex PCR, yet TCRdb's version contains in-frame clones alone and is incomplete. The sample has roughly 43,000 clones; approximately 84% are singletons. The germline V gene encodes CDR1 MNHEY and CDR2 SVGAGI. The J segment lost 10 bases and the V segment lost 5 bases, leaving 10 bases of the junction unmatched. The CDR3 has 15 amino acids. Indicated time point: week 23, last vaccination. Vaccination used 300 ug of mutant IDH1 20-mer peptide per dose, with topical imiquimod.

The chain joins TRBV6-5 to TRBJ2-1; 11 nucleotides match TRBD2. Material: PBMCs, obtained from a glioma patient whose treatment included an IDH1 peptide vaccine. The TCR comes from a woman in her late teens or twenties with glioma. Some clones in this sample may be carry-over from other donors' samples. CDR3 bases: TGTGCCAGCAGTACTACTAGCGGGAGTAATCTGGAGCAGTTCTTC. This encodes CASSTTSGSNLEQFF.